The entry that follows covers one T cell receptor (beta chain) sequence. This sample is part of a study of blood T cell repertoires in COVID-19. How the authors handled the data: Reference gene primer amplification gave estimated nucleated cell counts. This table comes from immunoSEQ multiplex PCR, and its TCRdb copy is limited to in-frame clones, with some not included. D and trimming were read from the DNA, whereas the V and J calls and clone size are those reported in that table. The top ten clones hold approximately 1.2% of a sample with 130,000 to 150,000 clones, over 75% of them seen once. This CDR3 contains 15 residues. J lost 5 bases, V lost 6 bases, and 12 bases had no gene match. Germline V lookup: CDR1 LNHDA, CDR2 SQIVND (reference sequence).

This chain links TRBV19 with TRBJ1-2, with 7 bases matching TRBD1. The sequenced material came from PBMCs or T cells enriched from blood (not recorded which). The sequence was collected from a woman in her thirties with acute COVID-19. The CDR3 here is CASSQTGQVGYGYTF. The CDR3 nucleotides are TGTGCCAGTAGCCAGACAGGACAGGTTGGGTATGGCTACACCTTC.